Sequencing of this T cell receptor beta chain was carried out in a study of blood T cell repertoires in COVID-19. Study-level background: Sites in the United States, Italy and Spain provided acute and convalescent COVID-19 samples.

One Seattle source followed patients from active infection through their disease course. Using immunoSEQ multiplex PCR, the repertoire was profiled, and TCRdb retains in-frame clones only, with some absent. The table includes 250,000 to 300,000 clones, approximately 89% detected once. Sequencing input: peripheral blood. This TCR was sampled from a woman aged 25 to 39 with COVID-19, enrolled during active disease.

The CDR3 loop is CASSIAGGDFHEQYF. CDR3 sequence (DNA): TGTGCCAGTAGTATTGCAGGGGGCGATTTTCACGAGCAGTACTTC. This sequence joins TRBV19 and TRBJ2-7; 8 bases match TRBD1. The CDR3 is made up of 15 amino acids. Germline values: CDR1 LNHDA, CDR2 SQIVND (reference sequence). Germline trimming cut 3 bases from V and 5 bases from J; bases unmatched to any gene: 9.